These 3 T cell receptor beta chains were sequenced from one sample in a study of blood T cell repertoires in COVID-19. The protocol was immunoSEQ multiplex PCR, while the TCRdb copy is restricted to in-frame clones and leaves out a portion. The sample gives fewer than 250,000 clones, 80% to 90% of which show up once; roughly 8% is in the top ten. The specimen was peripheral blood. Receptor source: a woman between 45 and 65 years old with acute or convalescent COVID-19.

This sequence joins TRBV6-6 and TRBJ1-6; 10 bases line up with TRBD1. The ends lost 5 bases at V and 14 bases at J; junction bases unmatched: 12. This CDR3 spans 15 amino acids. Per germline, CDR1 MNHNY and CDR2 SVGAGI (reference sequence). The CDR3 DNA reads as TGTGCCAGCAGTCCCGGGGGACAGGGGCCAGGGGCCCTCCACTTT. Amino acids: CASSPGGQGPGALHF.

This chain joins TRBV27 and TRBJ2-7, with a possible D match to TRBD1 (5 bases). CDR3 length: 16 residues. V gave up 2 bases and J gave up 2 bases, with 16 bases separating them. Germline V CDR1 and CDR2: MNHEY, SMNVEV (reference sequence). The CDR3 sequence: CASSLSNSKGAYEQYF. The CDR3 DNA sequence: TGTGCCAGCAGTTTAAGCAACAGCAAAGGGGCCTACGAGCAGTACTTC.

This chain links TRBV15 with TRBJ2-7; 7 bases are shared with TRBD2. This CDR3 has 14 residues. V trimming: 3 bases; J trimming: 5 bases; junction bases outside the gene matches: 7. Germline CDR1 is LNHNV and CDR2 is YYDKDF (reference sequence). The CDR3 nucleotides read TGTGCCACCAGCAGTATACTAGCGCAGGACGAGCAGTACTTC. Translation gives CATSSILAQDEQYF.